The 21 T cell receptor beta chains below were found in one sample sequenced in a study of blood T cell repertoires in COVID-19. The repertoire was sequenced with immunoSEQ multiplex PCR; TCRdb's copy has only in-frame clones and lacks some. The profile shows approximately 110,000 clones, roughly 84% of them singletons. Sample: peripheral blood. Receptors were obtained from a woman in her 70s who had recovered from COVID-19.

V usage is TRBV6-4 and J usage is TRBJ2-4, with D possibly TRBD2 on 7 matching bases. CDR1 and CDR2 (germline): MRHNA, SNTAGT. CDR3 length: 15 residues. V lost 3 bases to trimming and J lost 2 bases, with 11 bases between them. This chain's CDR3 is CASSEQGGTKNIQYF. CDR3 DNA sequence: TGTGCCAGCAGTGAACAGGGAGGGACCAAAAACATTCAGTACTTC.

This clone showed up just a few times. This chain uses TRBV2 with TRBJ2-7; maybe TRBD1 (6 bases). The germline gives CDR1 SNHLY, CDR2 FYNNEI. The length of the CDR3 is 14 residues. V lost 4 bases and J 5 bases, leaving 15 bases between the germline ends. The CDR3 DNA reads TGTGCCAGCAGTGTATACCAGGGGTTGGACGAGCAGTACTTC. Amino acid sequence: CASSVYQGLDEQYF. The complete variable domain, with remaining parts taken from reference TRBV2 and TRBJ2-7, reads EPEVTQTPSHQVTQMGQEVILRCVPISNHLYFYWYRQILGQKVEFLVSFYNNEISEKSEIFDDQFSVERPDGSNFTLKIRSTKLEDSAMYFCASSVYQGLDEQYFGPGTRLTVT.

V and J are TRBV6-6 and TRBJ2-5; D gene unclear. This CDR3 contains 13 residues. Germline CDR1 and CDR2: MNHNY and SVGAGI (reference sequence). Trimming stripped 4 bases from V and 0 bases from J, with 6 bases between. This CDR3 reads CASSFPYQETQYF. DNA for the CDR3: TGTGCCAGCAGTTTCCCGTACCAAGAGACCCAGTACTTC.

This chain connects TRBV24-1 to TRBJ2-5; TRBD1 aligns across 7 bases. Germline assignment: CDR1 KGHDR and CDR2 SFDVKD. Trimming cost V 1 base and J 0 bases; bases outside gene matches: 4. CDR3 length: 16 amino acids. Written as DNA, the CDR3 is TGTGCCACCAGTGATTTCGAAGGGGGCTACCAAGAGACCCAGTACTTC. As protein: CATSDFEGGYQETQYF.

CDR3 in amino acids: CASSPSRFSYEQYF. The CDR3 DNA follows: TGTGCCAGCTCACCATCCCGGTTCTCCTACGAGCAGTACTTC. The chain has TRBV18 and TRBJ2-7, with unresolved D. The CDR3 contains 14 residues. Trimming stripped 2 bases from V and 0 bases from J, with 8 bases between. CDR1 is KGHSH and CDR2 is LQKENI in the germline V gene.

This sequence joins TRBV14 and TRBJ2-4; D perhaps matches TRBD2 (5 bases). There are 16 residues in the CDR3. Trimming shortened V by 3 bases and J by 5 bases, and 17 bases separated the two germline ends. Germline CDR1 is SGHDN and CDR2 is FVKESK. CDR3 in DNA: TGTGCCAGCAGCCACTTCAATGGACTGGCTCAAAACATTCAGTACTTC. It codes for CASSHFNGLAQNIQYF.

The rearrangement uses TRBV5-4 and TRBJ2-2; D is uncertain. This CDR3 region has 15 residues. V lost 1 base and J 1 base, leaving 8 bases between the germline ends. The germline gives CDR1 SGHNT, CDR2 YYREEE (reference sequence). CDR3 residues: CASSLSAQNTGELFF. The CDR3 DNA is TGTGCCAGCAGCTTGTCTGCACAGAACACCGGGGAGCTGTTTTTT.

This sequence joins TRBV19 and TRBJ2-3, with unresolved D. The V end was cut by 8 bases, the J end by 1 base, with 13 bases between. Germline V lookup: CDR1 LNHDA, CDR2 SQIVND (reference sequence). The CDR3 is 14 amino acids. The CDR3 spells CASGPLTGTDTQYF. CDR3 coding DNA: TGTGCCAGTGGCCCCTTAACCGGCACAGATACGCAGTATTTT. Drawing the rest from reference TRBV19 and TRBJ2-3, the complete variable domain is DGGITQSPKYLFRKEGQNVTLSCEQNLNHDAMYWYRQDPGQGLRLIYYSQIVNDFQKGDIAEGYSVSREKKESFPLTVTSAQKNPTAFYLCASGPLTGTDTQYFGPGTRLTVL.

This clone occurred once. V and J are TRBV7-9 and TRBJ2-1; the match to TRBD2 covers 14 bases. Germline CDR1 is SEHNR and CDR2 is FQNEAQ (reference sequence). The CDR3 sequence is 17 residues long. V lost 3 bases and J lost 7; bases outside the gene matches: 8. The CDR3 nucleotides read TGTGCCAGCAGCTTCGTGGGAGGACTAGCGGGAGGTAATGAGCAGTTCTTC. Amino acids: CASSFVGGLAGGNEQFF.

This clone was observed a single time. The chain joins TRBV28 to TRBJ1-3; the match to TRBD1 covers 10 bases. Looked up from germline, CDR1 is MDHEN and CDR2 is SYDVKM. The CDR3 length is 15 residues. With V trimmed by 10 bases and J by 0 bases, 6 bases remained unmatched. Written as DNA, the CDR3 is TGTGCCACCAGGACAGGGGGTTTCTCTGGAAACACCATATATTTT. This gives the protein CATRTGGFSGNTIYF.

CDR3 nucleotide sequence: TGTGCCAGCAGTAGAGGGACACCGAATTCACCCCTCCACTTT. This codes for CASSRGTPNSPLHF. This chain joins TRBV6-5 and TRBJ1-6; perhaps TRBD1 as D (6 bases). The CDR3 extends over 14 amino acids. Trimming left V 5 bases short and J 7 bases short, with 12 bases between. In germline, CDR1 is MNHEY, CDR2 SVGAGI.

Notes on this clone: At the DNA level, this CDR3 is encoded by other sequences in the same sample as well. V and J are TRBV3-1 (or the pseudogene TRBV3-2) and TRBJ1-2, with unresolved D. Germline lookup yields CDR1 LGHDT and CDR2 YNNKEL (reference sequence). V was shortened by 4 bases and J by 4 bases, with 4 bases between the two germline ends. The CDR3 has 11 residues. The CDR3 reads CASSPGYGYTF. The CDR3, as DNA: TGTGCCAGCAGCCCAGGCTATGGCTACACCTTC.

This clone was detected only a few times. The genes are TRBV7-9 and TRBJ2-7; a weak D match, TRBD1 (8 bases). Germline-derived CDR1 and CDR2 are SEHNR and FQNEAQ (reference sequence). V lost 2 bases to trimming and J lost 5 bases, with 13 bases between them. CDR3 length: 14 amino acids. The CDR3, as DNA: TGTGCCAGCAGCTTACGGACAGGGAGGGACGAGCAGTACTTC. Protein product: CASSLRTGRDEQYF.

The chain is built from TRBV4-3 and TRBJ1-2; perhaps TRBD1 as D (5 bases). CDR1 is LGHNA, CDR2 YSLEER, per germline. Trimming stripped 1 base from V and 3 bases from J, with 12 bases between. The CDR3 is made up of 15 amino acids. In DNA form, the CDR3 reads TGCGCCAGCAGCCAAGGCTTGGGGGGGTACTATGGCTACACCTTC. Encoded protein: CASSQGLGGYYGYTF.

J is TRBJ2-2 and V is TRBV5-1; possibly TRBD1 for D (6 bases). CDR1 and CDR2 from the germline V gene are SGHRS and YFSETQ. V lost 4 bases, J lost 7 bases, and 20 bases lay in between. The CDR3 length is 16 residues. CDR3 protein: CASSPWGQGMDGELFF. The CDR3 DNA reads as TGCGCCAGCAGCCCGTGGGGGCAGGGTATGGACGGGGAGCTGTTTTTT.

The chain employs TRBV4-1 and TRBJ2-1; 8 nucleotides agree with TRBD1. CDR3 length: 14 amino acids. Germline V gives CDR1 MGHRA, CDR2 YSYEKL. Trimming removed 1 base from V and 9 bases from J; junction bases left unmatched: 5. The CDR3 protein is CASSQGRGPSEQFF. Here the CDR3 DNA reads TGCGCCAGCAGCCAAGGCAGGGGGCCAAGTGAGCAGTTCTTC.

CDR3 coding DNA: TGTGCCAGCATAGGGACAGGGGGTCGTTACACCTTC. Its protein product is CASIGTGGRYTF. The V call is TRBV2, the J call TRBJ1-2; 11 positions agree with TRBD1. CDR1 SNHLY and CDR2 FYNNEI come from the germline V gene. The CDR3 has 12 amino acids. V trimming: 7 bases; J trimming: 11 bases; junction bases outside the gene matches: 6. The complete variable domain, with remaining parts taken from reference TRBV2 and TRBJ1-2, reads EPEVTQTPSHQVTQMGQEVILRCVPISNHLYFYWYRQILGQKVEFLVSFYNNEISEKSEIFDDQFSVERPDGSNFTLKIRSTKLEDSAMYFCASIGTGGRYTFGSGTRLTVV.

The chain recombines TRBV6-2 or TRBV6-3 with TRBJ2-7; D gene uncertain. Germline CDR1 and CDR2: MNHEY and SVGEGT. V was shortened by 2 bases and J by 3 bases, with 8 bases between the two germline ends. The CDR3 consists of 13 residues. The CDR3 region is CASSYLGGYEQYF. In nucleotides, the CDR3 is TGTGCCAGCAGTTACCTCGGCGGCTACGAGCAGTACTTC.

The rearrangement joins TRBV27 to TRBJ2-3; 9 bases are a match to TRBD1. The CDR3 has 16 residues. Losses at the gene ends were 7 bases for V and 4 bases for J; bases not matched to a gene: 12. Looked up from germline, CDR1 is MNHEY and CDR2 is SMNVEV (reference sequence). The DNA for the CDR3 is TGTGCCAGCATAAAACAGGGGGCTGGAGGGGCAGATACGCAGTATTTT. Translating gives CASIKQGAGGADTQYF.

Worth noting for this clone: Other DNA sequences in the same sample also yield this CDR3. This sequence joins TRBV11-2 and TRBJ2-3, with 8 bases lining up with TRBD2. The germline V gene has CDR1 SGHAT and CDR2 FQNNGV. V lost 1 base, J lost 8 bases, and 5 bases stayed unmatched. The CDR3 runs to 14 residues. CDR3 bases: TGTGCCAGCAGCTTAGCCCGGGGGGGTGGTACGCAGTATTTT. This codes for CASSLARGGGTQYF.

The chain uses TRBV2 and TRBJ2-7, with D perhaps TRBD2 (6 bases). Germline CDR1 and CDR2: SNHLY and FYNNEI. V lost 4 bases and J 7 bases, leaving 11 bases between the germline ends. The CDR3 runs to 12 residues. In DNA form, the CDR3 reads TGTGCCAGCAGTGCGGAGGGCATTGAGCAGTACTTC. It specifies CASSAEGIEQYF.